The next 2 T cell receptor beta chains were all read from a single sample in a study of T cell responses to AZD1222 COVID-19 vaccine. Some clones are missing from TCRdb's copy, which holds only in-frame ones; the method was immunoSEQ multiplex PCR. The sample records 100,000 to 150,000 clones, roughly nine tenths being singletons. The sequences come from peripheral blood, collected on day 0 of AZD1222 vaccination. All receptors derive from an adult in good health.

CDR3 in amino acids: CSASNSMVQNGYTF. In nucleotides, the CDR3 is TGCAGTGCTAGTAATTCAATGGTCCAAAATGGCTACACCTTC. This chain joins TRBV20-1 and TRBJ1-2, with D uncertain. This CDR3 contains 14 residues. The V end lost 3 bases, the J end lost 6 bases, and 17 bases lay between the germline ends. Germline-derived CDR1 and CDR2 are DFQATT and SNEGSKA (reference sequence).

This clone came up a few times. The chain has TRBV28 and TRBJ2-1; 10 bases match TRBD1. The germline gives CDR1 MDHEN, CDR2 SYDVKM. CDR3 length equals 15 residues. J was trimmed by 2 bases and V by 10 bases; bases with no gene match: 8. CDR3 bases: TGTGCCATCTACCCCGGGACAGGGGCCTACAATGAGCAGTTCTTC. It yields the protein CAIYPGTGAYNEQFF.